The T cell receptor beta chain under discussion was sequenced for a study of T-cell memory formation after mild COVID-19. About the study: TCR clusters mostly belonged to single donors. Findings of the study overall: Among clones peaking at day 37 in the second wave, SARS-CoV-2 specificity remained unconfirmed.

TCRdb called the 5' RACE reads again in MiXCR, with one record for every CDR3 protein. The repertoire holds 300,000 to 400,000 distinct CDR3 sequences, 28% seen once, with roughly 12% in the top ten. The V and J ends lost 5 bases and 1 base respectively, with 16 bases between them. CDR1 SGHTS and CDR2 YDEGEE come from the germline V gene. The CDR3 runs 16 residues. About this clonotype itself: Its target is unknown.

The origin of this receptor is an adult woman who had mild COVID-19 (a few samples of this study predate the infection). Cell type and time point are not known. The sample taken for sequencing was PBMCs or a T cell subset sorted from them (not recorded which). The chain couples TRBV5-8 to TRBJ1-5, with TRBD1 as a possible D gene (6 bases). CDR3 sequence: CASRLTGTRSNQPQHF. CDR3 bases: TGTGCCAGCAGACTTACCGGGACAAGAAGCAATCAGCCCCAGCATTTT.